These 15 T cell receptor beta chains came from one sample sequenced in a study of blood T cells in healthy people across ages. Next came a second PCR, run for roughly 6 to 11 cycles, which used a sample-barcoded 5' primer along with a J-beta primer mix. One entry per CDR3 protein, called by TCRdb with MiXCR from the 5' RACE reads. The repertoire holds 1,300,000 or so distinct CDR3 sequences, 59% seen once, with about 6.3% in the top ten. Sequencing was done on a sample of blood. The receptor source for this set is a man younger than 35 in good health.

The chain combines TRBV6-1 with TRBJ2-3, with 10 bases that match TRBD2. The CDR3 contains 16 residues. J gave up 4 bases and V 6 bases, and 10 bases lay outside the gene matches. Germline loops: CDR1 MNHNS, CDR2 SASEGT. The CDR3 reads CASSALLAGEADTQYF. The CDR3 coding sequence is TGTGCCAGCAGCGCCCTCCTAGCGGGAGAGGCAGATACGCAGTATTTT.

This clonotype was observed once. V gene TRBV24-1 combines with J gene TRBJ2-1; no clear D gene. The V end was cut by 2 bases, the J end by 4 bases, with 5 bases between. Germline V gene data show CDR1 as KGHDR and CDR2 as SFDVKD. CDR3 length equals 13 residues. The DNA of the CDR3 is TGTGCCACCAGTGATTCAGATTACAATGAGCAGTTCTTC. The encoded protein is CATSDSDYNEQFF.

DNA of the CDR3: TGTGCCAGCAGCCTAATTGGGACTAGCGGGGAAGAGACCCAGTACTTC. Its protein product is CASSLIGTSGEETQYF. This chain connects TRBV7-2 to TRBJ2-5, with 13 bases identical to TRBD2. With V trimmed by 5 bases and J by 3 bases, 6 bases remained unmatched. Germline V gene data show CDR1 as SGHTA and CDR2 as FQGNSA. CDR3 length: 16 residues.

V is TRBV7-9 and J is TRBJ2-3; D might be TRBD1 (5 bases). V gave up 5 bases and J gave up 2 bases, with 11 bases separating them. Per the germline V gene, CDR1 is SEHNR and CDR2 is FQNEAQ (reference sequence). CDR3 length equals 14 residues. CDR3 DNA sequence: TGTGCCAGCAGCAAGGCAGGGTACACAGATACGCAGTATTTT. This codes for CASSKAGYTDTQYF.

The J gene is TRBJ1-5, the V gene TRBV7-6; D uncertain. Trimming removed 5 bases from V and 7 bases from J, with 12 bases in between. The germline V gene has CDR1 SGHVS and CDR2 FNYEAQ. The CDR3 covers 13 residues. CDR3 in amino acids: CASSKQQEQPQHF. The CDR3 nucleotides are TGTGCCAGCAGCAAACAGCAGGAACAGCCCCAGCATTTT.

The CDR3 protein is CASSQETMAYEQYF. CDR3 nucleotides: TGTGCCAGCAGCCAAGAGACCATGGCCTACGAGCAGTACTTC. The rearrangement links TRBV4-2 to TRBJ2-7; D is uncertain. V lost 0 bases and J lost 2, with 8 bases in between. This CDR3 is 14 amino acids long. Germline loops: CDR1 LGHNA, CDR2 YNFKEQ.

The CDR3 is CSARPLNGNEQYF. The CDR3 coding sequence is TGCAGTGCTAGACCCTTGAATGGAAACGAGCAGTACTTC. The rearrangement links TRBV20-1 to TRBJ2-4; D gene unclear. The DNA end favors TRBJ2-7, so the J call may be wrong. The germline V gene encodes CDR1 DFQATT and CDR2 SNEGSKA (reference sequence). The CDR3 has 13 amino acids.

The chain employs TRBV12-3 or TRBV12-4 and TRBJ1-2, with 7 bases matching TRBD1. Trimming cost V 4 bases and J 8 bases; bases outside gene matches: 10. This CDR3 region has 14 residues. CDR3 coding DNA: TGTGCCAGCAGTTACAACAGGGGCCCGGGAGGCTACACCTTC. Encoded protein: CASSYNRGPGGYTF.

J is TRBJ2-4 and V is TRBV10-3; D unclear. The DNA end lines up better with TRBJ2-7; the J call may be wrong. Germline CDR1 and CDR2: ENHRY and SYGVKD. The CDR3 totals 16 residues. The CDR3: CAISLRLLEDRYEQYF. The CDR3 bases are TGTGCCATCAGTCTCAGGTTATTAGAGGACCGCTACGAGCAGTACTTC.

There are many counts of this clonotype. The chain recombines TRBV29-1 with TRBJ2-5; 9 bases agree with TRBD2. From germline, CDR1 is SQVTM and CDR2 ANQGSEA. Losses at the gene ends were 5 bases for V and 4 bases for J; bases not matched to a gene: 8. The CDR3 covers 14 residues. The CDR3 region has the DNA TGCAGCGTTTATCTAGCGGGGTCCCCAGAGACCCAGTACTTC. The encoded protein is CSVYLAGSPETQYF. Drawing the rest from reference TRBV29-1 and TRBJ2-5, the complete variable domain is SAVISQKPSRDICQRGTSLTIQCQVDSQVTMMFWYRQQPGQSLTLIATANQGSEATYESGFVIDKFPISRPNLTFSTLTVSNMSPEDSSIYLCSVYLAGSPETQYFGPGTRLLVL.

The V call is TRBV21-1, the J call TRBJ2-3; the D segment call TRBD1 is taken from the table without a DNA check. TRBV21-1 is designated a pseudogene. The CDR3 extends over 18 amino acids. CDR3 region: CASSKAGKGEESTDTQYF. The CDR3 coding sequence is TGTGCCAGCAGCAAAGCGGGAAAGGGAGAGGAGAGCACAGATACGCAGTATTTT.

This chain uses TRBV9 with TRBJ1-2; TRBD1 matches 7 bases. J gave up 0 bases and V 4 bases, and 9 bases lay outside the gene matches. The germline V gene has CDR1 SGDLS and CDR2 YYNGEE. The CDR3 runs to 16 residues. For the CDR3, the DNA is TGTGCCAGCAGCCGGAGGGGGCCCAGAGCTAACTATGGCTACACCTTC. Translation: CASSRRGPRANYGYTF.

The chain combines TRBV6-5 with TRBJ2-1, with TRBD2 identical over 11 bases. Looked up from germline, CDR1 is MNHEY and CDR2 is SVGAGI. This CDR3 has 17 amino acids. After removal of 2 bases from V and 6 bases from J, the junction contained 9 bases not matched to a gene. In DNA, the CDR3 is TGTGCCAGCAGTTACGACTCCACCGGGACTAGCGGCAATGAGCAGTTCTTC. Its translation is CASSYDSTGTSGNEQFF.

V gene TRBV4-2 combines with J gene TRBJ2-7, with D possibly being TRBD2 (5 bases). Between the trimmed V and J ends, which lost 0 bases and 1 base, there was a span of 13 bases. Germline V gene lookup returns CDR1 LGHNA and CDR2 YNFKEQ. The CDR3 loop spans 16 amino acids. CDR3: CASSQDPRDLSYEQYF. DNA for the CDR3: TGTGCCAGCAGCCAAGATCCCCGGGATCTGTCCTACGAGCAGTACTTC.

This clonotype turned up a few times. The chain is built from TRBV27 and TRBJ2-1; 7 bases map to TRBD2. Germline CDR1 reads MNHEY; CDR2 reads SMNVEV (reference sequence). CDR3 size: 15 residues. Unmatched junction bases numbered 5, after V lost 3 bases and J lost 3 bases. CDR3 loop: CASSFELAVYNEQFF. The CDR3 region has the DNA TGTGCCAGCAGTTTCGAGCTAGCGGTCTACAATGAGCAGTTCTTC.